Listed below are T cell receptor beta chains from one sample, sequenced in a study of T cells in Graves' hyperthyroidism and ophthalmopathy. TCRdb independently ran MiXCR on the multiplex PCR reads; one entry per CDR3 protein. The table shows 300,000 to 450,000 distinct CDR3 sequences, with about 14% occurring only once. The sequenced sample was blood. These receptors all stem from a woman aged 25-40 years with Graves' ophthalmopathy. The CDR3 runs from the conserved cysteine through the conserved F or W. A D gene is named only where the DNA matches it firmly. Not all rows give a size; the values are once, few, many and, for expanded clones, a class.

NA many TRBJ1-1 TRBV11-3 TGTGCCAGCAGCTTAGCTAGTGCCGTTTTAGAAGCTTTCTTT CASSLASAVLEAFF
NA few TRBJ1-6 TRBV6-1 TGTGCCAGCAGTGAAAGACAGTCAGATTCACCCCTCCACTTT CASSERQSDSPLHF
NA many TRBJ1-2 TRBV28 TGTGCCAGCCTCAGTCCCGGATTGGTTGGCTACACCTTC CASLSPGLVGYTF
NA many TRBJ1-5 TRBV6-1 TGTGCCAGCAGTTGGAAGTGGGATCAGCCCCAGCATTTT CASSWKWDQPQHF
TRBD1 few TRBJ1-6 TRBV9 TGTGCCAGCAGCGGGGGAGGGGACAGGGTTTCACCCCTCCACTTT CASSGGGDRVSPLHF
TRBD2 many TRBJ2-3 TRBV7-9 TGTGCCAGCAGCTTCGGACTAGCGGGGGCGGAAGATACGCAGTATTTT CASSFGLAGAEDTQYF
TRBD1 many TRBJ2-5 TRBV24-1 TGTGCCACCAGTGATCCGGACAGGGGGCCACTACAAGAGACCCAGTACTTC CATSDPDRGPLQETQYF
TRBD2 many TRBJ2-5 TRBV28 TGTGCCAGCAGTTTATTCTCCAGCGGGGAAGAGACCCAGTACTTC CASSLFSSGEETQYF
TRBD2 many TRBJ2-1 TRBV18 TGTGCCAGCTCACCAGAGACTAGCGGGGGGCCCTACAATGAGCAGTTCTTC CASSPETSGGPYNEQFF
TRBD2 many TRBJ2-7 TRBV3-1 TGTGCCAGCAGCCAAGACGCGGGGGGATCCTACGAGCAGTACTTC CASSQDAGGSYEQYF
NA NA TRBJ2-5 TRBV15 TGTGCCACCAGCAGAGACAGTCCCGAGACCCAGTACTTC CATSRDSPETQYF
TRBD2 many TRBJ2-1 TRBV7-2 TGTGCCAGCAGCTTCGGGACTACTTCCTACAATGAGCAGTTCTTC CASSFGTTSYNEQFF
TRBD1 many TRBJ1-1 TRBV3-1 TGTGCCAGCAGCCGCCGGGGACAGGGGGACACTGAAGCTTTCTTT CASSRRGQGDTEAFF
TRBD1 NA TRBJ2-6 TRBV6-2/TRBV6-3 TGTGCCAGCACAGGACAGGGAGGCGCTGGGGCCAACGTCCTGACTTTC CASTGQGGAGANVLTF
NA many TRBJ2-5 TRBV12-3/TRBV12-4 TGTGCCAGCAGTTCCCTTACGGGGCAAGAGACCCAGTACTTC CASSSLTGQETQYF
NA many TRBJ1-1 TRBV29-1 TGCAGCGTTTTTTTAGACACCAACACTGAAGCTTTCTTT CSVFLDTNTEAFF
TRBD1 many TRBJ1-1 TRBV7-9 TGTGCCAGCAGCTTAGCCCAGGGGGCGCGGGCTGAAGCTTTCTTT CASSLAQGARAEAFF
TRBD1 few TRBJ1-2 TRBV7-3 TGTGCCAGCAGTTTAACTGGTGGGACAGGGGGGGGCTACACCTTC CASSLTGGTGGGYTF
TRBD1 many TRBJ1-6 TRBV7-6 TGTGCCAGCAGCTTAGCGTGGACAGGGGTAACTAATTCACCCCTCCACTTT CASSLAWTGVTNSPLHF
NA NA TRBJ2-7 TRBV18 TGTGCCAGCTCACCGACCGGGGCAGCCTACGAGCAGTACTTC CASSPTGAAYEQYF